Each of the 20 T cell receptor beta chains below was sequenced from the same sample in a study of blood T cell repertoires in COVID-19 (dated by TCRdb to 2018 to 2020). The library was produced with the immunoSEQ multiplex PCR assay. Here the immuneACCESS table is served through TCRdb, limited to in-frame sequences with V and J called. Missing clones are a known gap in these copies; in checked studies unresolved V genes cover under half, and the rest lacks a known reason. Recorded for this sample are approximately 190,000 clones; around 80% of them occurred a single time. The biggest ten clones account for approximately 8% of the sample. The sequencing input was peripheral blood. The receptors derive from a woman aged 55-69 years with COVID-19, enrolled during active disease.

The chain combines TRBV6-2 or TRBV6-3 with TRBJ2-3; TRBD2 matches 12 bases. The CDR3 sequence is 19 residues long. V shed 2 bases, J shed 1 base, and the junction held 10 bases outside the gene matches. Germline CDR1 reads MNHEY; CDR2 reads SVGEGT. The CDR3 here is CASSYPLAGGRGGTDTQYF. The CDR3 nucleotides read TGTGCCAGCAGTTACCCCCTAGCGGGAGGGAGGGGTGGCACAGATACGCAGTATTTT.

This chain joins TRBV11-2 and TRBJ1-6; 9 bases are shared with TRBD1. The CDR3 has 14 residues. CDR1 and CDR2 from the germline V gene are SGHAT and FQNNGV. Trimming removed 6 bases from V and 8 bases from J; junction bases left unmatched: 5. CDR3 sequence: CASRTGTGYSPLHF. CDR3 nucleotide sequence: TGTGCCAGCAGGACAGGGACAGGGTATTCACCCCTCCACTTT.

This clone was recorded only once. The CDR3 loop is CASTNLGRGMNTEAFF. Written as DNA, the CDR3 is TGTGCCAGTACCAACCTTGGGCGGGGAATGAACACTGAAGCTTTCTTT. The V and J genes are TRBV19 and TRBJ1-1, with D unclear. CDR1 and CDR2 from the germline V gene are LNHDA and SQIVND (reference sequence). This CDR3 comprises 16 residues. Trimming cost V 7 bases and J 0 bases, with 18 bases left between them.

This rearrangement joins TRBV7-2 to TRBJ2-7, with a weak D call TRBD1 (6 bases). CDR3 length: 15 residues. The germline gives CDR1 SGHTA, CDR2 FQGNSA. V was pared by 3 bases and J by 0 bases, with 12 bases between. The CDR3 DNA follows: TGTGCCAGCAGCTTGGACAGCCCAAGCTCCTACGAGCAGTACTTC. Protein: CASSLDSPSSYEQYF.

The chain has TRBV10-3 and TRBJ1-5; D ambiguous. Germline V lookup: CDR1 ENHRY, CDR2 SYGVKD. V lost 7 bases, J lost 0 bases, and 7 bases lay in between. This CDR3 spans 13 amino acids. Written as DNA, the CDR3 is TGTGCCATCACCGGGGATAGCAATCAGCCCCAGCATTTT. Translated, it gives CAITGDSNQPQHF.

DNA of the CDR3: TGTGCCAGCAGTGAAGTTAGGGGTAACTCTGGAAACACCATATATTTT. Encoded protein: CASSEVRGNSGNTIYF. This chain joins TRBV6-1 and TRBJ1-3; possibly TRBD1 for D (5 bases). V was cut by 1 base and J by 0 bases, with 10 bases left in between. The germline V gene has CDR1 MNHNS and CDR2 SASEGT. This CDR3 region has 16 residues.

The rearrangement uses TRBV6-2 or TRBV6-3 and TRBJ1-5; tentative D call: TRBD1 (5 bases). Trimming shortened V by 1 base and J by 3 bases, and 16 bases separated the two germline ends. Per germline, CDR1 MNHEY and CDR2 SVGEGT. The CDR3 is 17 amino acids. The CDR3 DNA follows: TGTGCCAGCAGTTACTTTGGTTCAGGGCTCTTCAATCAGCCCCAGCATTTT. It specifies CASSYFGSGLFNQPQHF.

V and J are TRBV27 and TRBJ2-7, with D possibly TRBD1 on 7 matching bases. Per the germline V gene, CDR1 is MNHEY and CDR2 is SMNVEV (reference sequence). V was trimmed by 0 bases and J by 2 bases, leaving 11 bases between them. This CDR3 region has 15 residues. The CDR3 nucleotides are TGTGCCAGCAGTTTATCGTTCAGGGGGGCCTACGAGCAGTACTTC. Translated, it gives CASSLSFRGAYEQYF.

The chain joins TRBV7-2 to TRBJ1-3; 7 bases line up with TRBD1. CDR3 length: 16 residues. V trimming: 1 base; J trimming: 2 bases; junction bases outside the gene matches: 5. The germline V gene has CDR1 SGHTA and CDR2 FQGNSA. The CDR3 is CASSLGAGGAGNTIYF. The CDR3 coding sequence is TGTGCCAGCAGCTTAGGAGCAGGGGGAGCTGGAAACACCATATATTTT.

This chain links TRBV28 with TRBJ2-1, with D possibly TRBD2 on 5 matching bases. CDR1 and CDR2 from the germline V gene are MDHEN and SYDVKM. Trimming left V 7 bases short and J 8 bases short, with 15 bases between. The length of the CDR3 is 13 residues. CDR3 sequence reads: CASITEGSDEQFF. For the CDR3, the DNA is TGTGCCAGCATAACAGAGGGAAGCGATGAGCAGTTCTTC.

This clone was recorded only once. V and J are TRBV9 and TRBJ2-5; maybe TRBD2 (5 bases). This CDR3 has 13 amino acids. V lost 0 bases to trimming and J lost 9 bases, with 12 bases between them. Germline values: CDR1 SGDLS, CDR2 YYNGEE. The CDR3 nucleotides are TGTGCCAGCAGCGTAGACGGGGTTAAGTCCCAGTACTTC. Translated: CASSVDGVKSQYF.

This clone was observed a handful of times. V gene TRBV5-4 combines with J gene TRBJ2-1; D may be TRBD2 (6 bases). Trimming removed 3 bases at V and 8 bases at J, with 12 bases between. Germline loops: CDR1 SGHNT, CDR2 YYREEE (reference sequence). This CDR3 is 13 amino acids long. The CDR3 reads CASSSGGKDEQFF. The CDR3 coding sequence is TGTGCCAGCAGCTCTGGCGGGAAAGATGAGCAGTTCTTC. Looking up the rest from reference TRBV5-4 and TRBJ2-1 gives the full variable domain: ETGVTQSPTHLIKTRGQQVTLRCSSQSGHNTVSWYQQALGQGPQFIFQYYREEENGRGNFPPRFSGLQFPNYSSELNVNALELDDSALYLCASSSGGKDEQFFGPGTRLTVL.

The chain employs TRBV18 and TRBJ1-6; D is ambiguous. Trimming took off 0 bases at V and 0 bases at J, with 9 bases between the two ends. Germline V gene sequence: CDR1 KGHSH, CDR2 LQKENI. The CDR3 loop spans 17 amino acids. CDR3: CASSPPLRSSYNSPLHF. CDR3 in DNA: TGTGCCAGCTCACCACCGCTGCGGAGCTCCTATAATTCACCCCTCCACTTT. Full variable domain (rest looked up from reference TRBV18 and TRBJ1-6): NAGVMQNPRHLVRRRGQEARLRCSPMKGHSHVYWYRQLPEEGLKFMVYLQKENIIDESGMPKERFSAEFPKEGPSILRIQQVVRGDSAAYFCASSPPLRSSYNSPLHFGNGTRLTVT.

This chain joins TRBV24-1 and TRBJ1-1; D may be TRBD1 (6 bases). Germline V gene lookup returns CDR1 KGHDR and CDR2 SFDVKD. The CDR3 has 13 residues. V shed 5 bases and J shed 6 bases, with 12 bases lying between them. CDR3 in amino acids: CATSAPDRPEAFF. CDR3 sequence (DNA): TGTGCCACCAGTGCCCCGGACAGACCTGAAGCTTTCTTT.

This chain links TRBV30 with TRBJ1-1; TRBD1 matches 7 bases. The CDR3 sequence is 15 residues long. V shed 1 base, J shed 1 base, and the junction held 6 bases outside the gene matches. Germline CDR1 is GTSNPN and CDR2 is SVGIG (reference sequence). The DNA for the CDR3 is TGTGCCTGGAGTGGGAGGGGGCCATGGAACACTGAAGCTTTCTTT. This codes for CAWSGRGPWNTEAFF.

The gene calls are TRBV7-9 and TRBJ2-3, with 8 positions matching TRBD1. CDR1 and CDR2 (germline): SEHNR, FQNEAQ (reference sequence). J gave up 7 bases and V 3 bases, and 9 bases lay outside the gene matches. This CDR3 has 15 amino acids. The CDR3 sequence: CASSLSGQGSNTQYF. CDR3 nucleotides: TGTGCCAGCAGCTTGTCCGGACAGGGATCAAATACGCAGTATTTT.

The sample holds a few counts of this clone. The chain couples TRBV5-4 to TRBJ1-1, with 9 bases aligning to TRBD1. V lost 1 base and J lost 7; bases outside the gene matches: 5. The germline gives CDR1 SGHNT, CDR2 YYREEE (reference sequence). The CDR3 runs to 14 residues. In nucleotides, the CDR3 is TGTGCCAGCAGCTTGCCCACAGGGGGCCTTGAAGCTTTCTTT. It encodes CASSLPTGGLEAFF.

The chain joins TRBV18 to TRBJ1-4; tentatively, D is TRBD1 (6 bases). The V end was cut by 4 bases, the J end by 6 bases, with 12 bases between. The CDR3 is made up of 14 amino acids. CDR1 is KGHSH and CDR2 is LQKENI in the germline V gene. For the CDR3, the DNA is TGTGCCAGCTCACGGTCGGGGGGGCATGAAAAACTGTTTTTT. It yields the protein CASSRSGGHEKLFF.

This clone was observed a single time. The rearrangement links TRBV28 to TRBJ1-1; 8 bases align to TRBD1. CDR1 and CDR2 (germline): MDHEN, SYDVKM. V trimming: 4 bases; J trimming: 0 bases; junction bases outside the gene matches: 4. This CDR3 has 15 amino acids. The CDR3 DNA is TGTGCCAGCAGTTCGCCGACAGGGGTGAACACTGAAGCTTTCTTT. Translating it yields CASSSPTGVNTEAFF.

The CDR3 DNA sequence: TGTGCCAGCAGTCCCAGGCTAGCGGGGGGTCGGCCCGGGGAGCTGTTTTTT. The encoded protein is CASSPRLAGGRPGELFF. This chain uses TRBV5-4 with TRBJ2-2; TRBD2 matches 11 bases. The germline gives CDR1 SGHNT, CDR2 YYREEE (reference sequence). The CDR3 covers 17 residues. V lost 5 bases, J lost 6 bases, and 12 bases stayed unmatched. The full variable domain, in which reference TRBV5-4 and TRBJ2-2 provide the parts outside the CDR3, is ETGVTQSPTHLIKTRGQQVTLRCSSQSGHNTVSWYQQALGQGPQFIFQYYREEENGRGNFPPRFSGLQFPNYSSELNVNALELDDSALYLCASSPRLAGGRPGELFFGEGSRLTVL.